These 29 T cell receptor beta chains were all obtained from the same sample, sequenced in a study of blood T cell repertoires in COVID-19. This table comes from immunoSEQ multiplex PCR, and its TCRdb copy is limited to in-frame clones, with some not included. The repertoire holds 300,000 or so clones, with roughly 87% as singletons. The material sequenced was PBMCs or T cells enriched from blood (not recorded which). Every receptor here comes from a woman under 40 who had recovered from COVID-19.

CDR3 loop: CASSGTRGYEQYF. For the CDR3, the DNA is TGTGCCAGCAGTGGGACAAGGGGATACGAGCAGTACTTC. The gene calls are TRBV12-3 or TRBV12-4 and TRBJ2-7; D is perhaps TRBD1 (6 bases). CDR3 length: 13 residues. Trimming removed 5 bases at V and 4 bases at J, with 12 bases between.

The CDR3 protein is CASNRLTLWDTGELFF. The CDR3 DNA is TGTGCCAGCAATAGACTTACTTTGTGGGACACCGGGGAGCTGTTTTTT. The chain has TRBV28 and TRBJ2-2; D gene uncertain. The CDR3 extends over 16 amino acids. V lost 7 bases and J lost 3, with 18 bases in between. CDR1 MDHEN and CDR2 SYDVKM come from the germline V gene.

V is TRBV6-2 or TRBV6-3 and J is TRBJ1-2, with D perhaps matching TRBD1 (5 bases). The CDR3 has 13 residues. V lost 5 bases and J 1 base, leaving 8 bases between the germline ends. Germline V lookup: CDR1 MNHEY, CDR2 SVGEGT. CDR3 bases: TGTGCCAGCAGTAAGGGGTTTAACTATGGCTACACCTTC. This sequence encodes CASSKGFNYGYTF.

The CDR3: CASSWDRGMGEKLFF. CDR3 DNA sequence: TGTGCCAGCAGCTGGGACAGGGGGATGGGTGAAAAACTGTTTTTT. This rearrangement joins TRBV5-6 to TRBJ1-4, with TRBD1 matching 11 bases. CDR3 length: 15 amino acids. Germline CDR1 SGHDT, CDR2 YYEEEE. Germline trimming cut 3 bases from V and 7 bases from J; bases unmatched to any gene: 5.

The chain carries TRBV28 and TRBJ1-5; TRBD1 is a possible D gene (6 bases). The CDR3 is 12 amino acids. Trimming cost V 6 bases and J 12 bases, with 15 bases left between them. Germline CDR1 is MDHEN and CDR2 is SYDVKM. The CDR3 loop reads CASRERGAGQHF. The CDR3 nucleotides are TGTGCCAGCAGAGAACGGGGGGCGGGCCAGCATTTT. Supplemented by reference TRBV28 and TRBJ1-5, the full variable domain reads DVKVTQSSRYLVKRTGEKVFLECVQDMDHENMFWYRQDPGLGLRLIYFSYDVKMKEKGDIPEGYSVSREKKERFSLILESASTNQTSMYLCASRERGAGQHFGDGTRLSIL.

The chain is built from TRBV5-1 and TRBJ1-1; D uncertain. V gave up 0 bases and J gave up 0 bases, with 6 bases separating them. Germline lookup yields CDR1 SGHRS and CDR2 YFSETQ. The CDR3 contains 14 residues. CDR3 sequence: CASSLEAVNTEAFF. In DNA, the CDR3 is TGCGCCAGCAGCTTGGAGGCGGTGAACACTGAAGCTTTCTTT.

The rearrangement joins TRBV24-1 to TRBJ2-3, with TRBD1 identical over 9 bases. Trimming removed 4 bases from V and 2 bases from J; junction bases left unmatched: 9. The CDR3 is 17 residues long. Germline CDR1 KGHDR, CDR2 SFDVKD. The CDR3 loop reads CATSDPGQGRDTDTQYF. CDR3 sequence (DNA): TGTGCCACCAGTGACCCAGGACAGGGGAGGGACACAGATACGCAGTATTTT.

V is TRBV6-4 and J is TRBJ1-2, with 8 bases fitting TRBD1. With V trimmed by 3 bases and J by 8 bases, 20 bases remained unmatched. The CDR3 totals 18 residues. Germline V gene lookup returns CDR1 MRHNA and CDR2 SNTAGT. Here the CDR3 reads CASSESLRGTGWPGGYTF. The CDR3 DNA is TGTGCCAGCAGTGAATCGCTTCGTGGGACAGGATGGCCGGGGGGCTACACCTTC.

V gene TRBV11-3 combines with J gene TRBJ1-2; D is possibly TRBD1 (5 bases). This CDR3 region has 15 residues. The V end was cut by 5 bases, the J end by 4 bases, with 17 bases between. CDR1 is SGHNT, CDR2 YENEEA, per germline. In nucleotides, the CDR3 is TGTGCCAGCAGCCACCTTGGAGGGGCTGGCTATGGCTACACCTTC. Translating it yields CASSHLGGAGYGYTF.

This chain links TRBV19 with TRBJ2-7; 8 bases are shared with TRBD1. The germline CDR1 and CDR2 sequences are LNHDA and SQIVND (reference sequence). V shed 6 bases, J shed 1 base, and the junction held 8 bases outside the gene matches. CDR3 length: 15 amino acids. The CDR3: CASRAQGAASYEQYF. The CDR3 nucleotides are TGTGCCAGTAGGGCGCAGGGGGCGGCTTCCTACGAGCAGTACTTC. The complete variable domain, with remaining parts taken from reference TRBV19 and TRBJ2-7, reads DGGITQSPKYLFRKEGQNVTLSCEQNLNHDAMYWYRQDPGQGLRLIYYSQIVNDFQKGDIAEGYSVSREKKESFPLTVTSAQKNPTAFYLCASRAQGAASYEQYFGPGTRLTVT.

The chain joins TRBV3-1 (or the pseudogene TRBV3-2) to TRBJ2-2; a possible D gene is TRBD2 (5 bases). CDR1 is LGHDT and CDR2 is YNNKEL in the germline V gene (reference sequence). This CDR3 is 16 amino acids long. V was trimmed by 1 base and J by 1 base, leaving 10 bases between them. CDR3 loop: CASSQVFGVNTGELFF. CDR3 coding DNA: TGTGCCAGCAGCCAAGTATTCGGGGTGAACACCGGGGAGCTGTTTTTT.

The CDR3 protein is CASSKRLPRGRSEAFF. As DNA, the CDR3 is TGTGCCAGCAGCAAAAGGCTCCCTAGGGGGCGATCTGAAGCTTTCTTT. The rearrangement joins TRBV21-1 to TRBJ1-1; the table's D call, TRBD1, has no DNA check behind it. TRBV21-1 is classified as a pseudogene. The CDR3 is 16 residues long.

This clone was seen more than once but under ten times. The CDR3 here is CASSLGANEQFF. CDR3 bases: TGTGCCAGCAGCTTGGGAGCCAATGAGCAGTTCTTC. The rearrangement links TRBV5-6 to TRBJ2-1; D uncertain. V was trimmed by 0 bases and J by 6 bases, leaving 4 bases between them. The germline V gene has CDR1 SGHDT and CDR2 YYEEEE. CDR3 length equals 12 residues.

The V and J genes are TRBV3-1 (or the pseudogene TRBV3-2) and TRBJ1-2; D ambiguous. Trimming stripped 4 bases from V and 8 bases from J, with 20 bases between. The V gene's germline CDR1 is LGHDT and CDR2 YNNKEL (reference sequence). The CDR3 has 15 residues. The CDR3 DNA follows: TGTGCCAGCAGCCGATGGAGTTCCAGCTCGGGGGGCTACACCTTC. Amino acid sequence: CASSRWSSSSGGYTF.

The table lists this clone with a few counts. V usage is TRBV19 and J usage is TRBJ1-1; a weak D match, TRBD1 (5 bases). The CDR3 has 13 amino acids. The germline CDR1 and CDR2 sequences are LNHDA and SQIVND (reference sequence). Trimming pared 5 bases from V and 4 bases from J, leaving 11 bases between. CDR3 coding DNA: TGTGCCAGTAGTCCCCTCGGGGGCACTGAAGCTTTCTTT. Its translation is CASSPLGGTEAFF.

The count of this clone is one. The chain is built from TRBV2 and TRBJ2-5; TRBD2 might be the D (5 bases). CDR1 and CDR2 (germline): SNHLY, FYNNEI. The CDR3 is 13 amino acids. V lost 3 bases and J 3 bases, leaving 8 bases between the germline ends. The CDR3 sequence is CASSELGEETQYF. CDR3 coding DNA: TGTGCCAGCAGTGAGCTCGGGGAAGAGACCCAGTACTTC.

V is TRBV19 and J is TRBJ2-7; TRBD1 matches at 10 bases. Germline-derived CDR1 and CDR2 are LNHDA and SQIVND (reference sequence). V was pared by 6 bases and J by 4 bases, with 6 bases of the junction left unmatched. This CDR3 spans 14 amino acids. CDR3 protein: CASRRGQGNYEQYF. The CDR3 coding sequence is TGTGCCAGTAGGCGGGGACAGGGGAATTACGAGCAGTACTTC. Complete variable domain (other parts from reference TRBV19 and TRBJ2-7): DGGITQSPKYLFRKEGQNVTLSCEQNLNHDAMYWYRQDPGQGLRLIYYSQIVNDFQKGDIAEGYSVSREKKESFPLTVTSAQKNPTAFYLCASRRGQGNYEQYFGPGTRLTVT.

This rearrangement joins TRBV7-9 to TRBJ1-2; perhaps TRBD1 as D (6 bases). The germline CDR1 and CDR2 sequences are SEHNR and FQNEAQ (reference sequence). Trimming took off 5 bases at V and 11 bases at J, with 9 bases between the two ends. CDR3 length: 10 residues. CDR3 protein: CASSTRGYTF. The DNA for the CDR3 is TGTGCCAGCAGCACCAGGGGATACACCTTC.

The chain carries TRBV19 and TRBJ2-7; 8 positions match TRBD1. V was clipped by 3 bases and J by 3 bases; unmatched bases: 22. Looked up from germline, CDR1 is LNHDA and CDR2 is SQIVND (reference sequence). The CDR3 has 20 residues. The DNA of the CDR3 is TGTGCCAGTAGTATTTCCGTGCCCCGCGGAGGGACAGGACCGATCTACGAGCAGTACTTC. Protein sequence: CASSISVPRGGTGPIYEQYF.

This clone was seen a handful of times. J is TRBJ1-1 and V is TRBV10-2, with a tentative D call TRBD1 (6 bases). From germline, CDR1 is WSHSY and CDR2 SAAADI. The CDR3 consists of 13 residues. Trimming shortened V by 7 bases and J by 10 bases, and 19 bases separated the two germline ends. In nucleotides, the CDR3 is TGCGCCAGCATAGGGGGTCCTGGTGGGGGAGCTTTCTTT. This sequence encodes CASIGGPGGGAFF.

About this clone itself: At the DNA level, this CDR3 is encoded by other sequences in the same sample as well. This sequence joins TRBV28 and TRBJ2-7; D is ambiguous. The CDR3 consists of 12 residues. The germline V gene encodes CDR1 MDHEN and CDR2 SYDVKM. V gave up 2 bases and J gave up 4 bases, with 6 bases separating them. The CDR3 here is CASSLPGYEQYF. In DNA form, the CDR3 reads TGTGCCAGCAGTTTACCCGGGTACGAGCAGTACTTC.

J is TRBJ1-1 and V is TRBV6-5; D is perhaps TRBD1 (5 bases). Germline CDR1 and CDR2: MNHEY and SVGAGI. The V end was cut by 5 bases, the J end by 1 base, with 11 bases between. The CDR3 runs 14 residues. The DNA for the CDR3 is TGTGCCAGCAGTCTCTACGACAGGAACACTGAAGCTTTCTTT. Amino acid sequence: CASSLYDRNTEAFF.

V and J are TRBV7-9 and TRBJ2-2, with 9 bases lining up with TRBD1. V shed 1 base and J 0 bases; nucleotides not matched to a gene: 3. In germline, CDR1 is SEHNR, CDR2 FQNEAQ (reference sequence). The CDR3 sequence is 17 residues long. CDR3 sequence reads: CASSLDRGQSNTGELFF. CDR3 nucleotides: TGTGCCAGCAGCTTAGACAGGGGGCAGTCGAACACCGGGGAGCTGTTTTTT.

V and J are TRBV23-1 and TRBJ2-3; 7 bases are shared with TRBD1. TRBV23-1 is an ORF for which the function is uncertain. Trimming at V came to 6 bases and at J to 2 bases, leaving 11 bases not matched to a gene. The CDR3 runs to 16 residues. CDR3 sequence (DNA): TGCGCCAGCAGCCCAAAGGGGGCCGCCAACACAGATACGCAGTATTTT. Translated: CASSPKGAANTDTQYF.

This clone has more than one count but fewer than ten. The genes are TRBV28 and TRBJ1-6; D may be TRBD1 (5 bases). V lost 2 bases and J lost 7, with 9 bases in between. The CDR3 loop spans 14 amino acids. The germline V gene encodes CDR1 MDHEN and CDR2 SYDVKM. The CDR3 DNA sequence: TGTGCCAGCAGTTTAAGGGGCCTAAATTCACCCCTCCACTTT. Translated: CASSLRGLNSPLHF. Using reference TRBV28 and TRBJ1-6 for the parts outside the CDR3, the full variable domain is DVKVTQSSRYLVKRTGEKVFLECVQDMDHENMFWYRQDPGLGLRLIYFSYDVKMKEKGDIPEGYSVSREKKERFSLILESASTNQTSMYLCASSLRGLNSPLHFGNGTRLTVT.

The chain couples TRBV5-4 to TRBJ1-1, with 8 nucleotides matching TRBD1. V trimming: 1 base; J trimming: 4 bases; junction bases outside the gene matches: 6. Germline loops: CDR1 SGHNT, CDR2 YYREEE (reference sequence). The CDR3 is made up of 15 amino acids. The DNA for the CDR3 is TGTGCCAGCAGCTTGACAGGGGGAAGCGGCACTGAAGCTTTCTTT. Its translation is CASSLTGGSGTEAFF. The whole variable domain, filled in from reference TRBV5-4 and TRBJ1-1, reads ETGVTQSPTHLIKTRGQQVTLRCSSQSGHNTVSWYQQALGQGPQFIFQYYREEENGRGNFPPRFSGLQFPNYSSELNVNALELDDSALYLCASSLTGGSGTEAFFGQGTRLTVV.

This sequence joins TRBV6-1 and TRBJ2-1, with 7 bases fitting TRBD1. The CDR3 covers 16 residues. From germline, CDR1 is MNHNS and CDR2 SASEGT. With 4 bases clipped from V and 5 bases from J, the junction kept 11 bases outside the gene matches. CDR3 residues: CASSAAPGQYHNEQFF. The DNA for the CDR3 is TGTGCCAGCAGTGCGGCCCCGGGACAGTACCACAATGAGCAGTTCTTC.

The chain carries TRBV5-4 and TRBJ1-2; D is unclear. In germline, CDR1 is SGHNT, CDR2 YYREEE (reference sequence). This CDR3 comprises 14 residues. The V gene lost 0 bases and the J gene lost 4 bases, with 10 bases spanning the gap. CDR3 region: CASSLERLVYGYTF. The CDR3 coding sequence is TGTGCCAGCAGCTTGGAAAGACTAGTCTATGGCTACACCTTC. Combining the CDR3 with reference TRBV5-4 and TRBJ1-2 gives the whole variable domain ETGVTQSPTHLIKTRGQQVTLRCSSQSGHNTVSWYQQALGQGPQFIFQYYREEENGRGNFPPRFSGLQFPNYSSELNVNALELDDSALYLCASSLERLVYGYTFGSGTRLTVV.

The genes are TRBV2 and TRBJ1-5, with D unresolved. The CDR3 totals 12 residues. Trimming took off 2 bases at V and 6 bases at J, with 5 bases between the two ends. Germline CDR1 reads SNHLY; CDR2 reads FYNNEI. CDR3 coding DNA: TGTGCCAGCAGTGAACAGGCTCAGCCCCAGCATTTT. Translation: CASSEQAQPQHF.